This T cell receptor (beta chain) originates from a study of blood T cell repertoires in COVID-19. This clone has just one count. Trimming took off 2 bases at V and 6 bases at J, with 7 bases between the two ends. CDR3 size: 12 residues. Germline CDR1 reads SGHAT; CDR2 reads FQNNGV. The protocol was immunoSEQ multiplex PCR, while the TCRdb copy is restricted to in-frame clones and leaves out a portion. The top ten hold 15% to 20% of the sample, which has some 190,000 clones, 84% seen once. The clonotype comes from a human donor in a cohort sampled during active COVID-19. Sequencing was performed on peripheral blood. The chain joins TRBV11-2 to TRBJ1-1; no clear D gene. Here the CDR3 reads CASSLFYAEAFF. The CDR3 DNA follows: TGTGCCAGCAGCTTATTCTACGCTGAAGCTTTCTTT.